Listed below are T cell receptor beta chains from one sample, sequenced in a study of early T cells in non-severe SARS-CoV-2 infection. TCRdb reanalysed the 5' RACE reads using MiXCR and keeps one entry per CDR3 protein. The table includes some 45,000 distinct CDR3 sequences, less than 8.5% detected once. What was sequenced was whole blood. These receptors all stem from an adult who was a healthcare worker with PCR-confirmed SARS-CoV-2 infection or an uninfected control (not recorded which). Each CDR3 is given with its conserved first and last residue. Rows give clone size only sometimes, using once, few, many, or a class for an expanded clone.

v_gene	abundance	CDR3aa
TRBV7-3	NA	CASSPTSAGPYEQYF
TRBV7-6	NA	CASSLSSNLYNEQFF
TRBV5-1	NA	CASSPRTGGADEKLFF
TRBV7-2	many	CASSLSGLVSVEQYF
TRBV20-1	few	CSASKGAPGDTQYF
TRBV28	many	CAIGTRLYEQYF
TRBV18	few	CASSPPNINLKSDTQYF
TRBV29-1	few	CSVRPGRTEKLFF
TRBV20-1	few	CSASTDQETQYF
TRBV5-4	NA	CASSLRTGGLDTQYF
TRBV13	few	CASSSSYFYEQYF
TRBV6-6	many	CASSSNSGQPYEQYF
TRBV28	few	CASSLPHGSYEQYF
TRBV12-3/TRBV12-4	many	CASSFLSLVGVSEQYF
TRBV9	NA	CASSANYGYTF
TRBV4-1	few	CASSQMGLAGNTQYF
TRBV3-1	many	CASSPGLGYTEAFF
TRBV6-2/TRBV6-3	few	CASRLSSYNEQFF
TRBV28	few	CASSFLSGTDTQYF
TRBV6-5	few	CASSQTGTGFGEEKLFF
TRBV29-1	NA	CSGDRGLGEQFF
TRBV18	NA	CASSPPGRGEQYF
TRBV7-8	few	CASSVTGGNTGELFF
TRBV5-1	NA	CASSPQPSYNEQFF
TRBV5-1	NA	CASSLSDRTRLSWTDTQYF
TRBV5-5	NA	CASSLLLETQYF
TRBV5-1	few	CASSLGPRSSYEQYF
TRBV4-2	few	CASSLQPRGRTYNEQFF
TRBV6-4	many	CASNNLYGTDNTGELFF
TRBV10-1	many	CASSESTRGHTGELFF
TRBV11-2	many	CASSHGTFYGYTF
TRBV4-2	few	CASSPSNTGELFF
TRBV4-3	few	CASSQGVTRGIRTNEKLFF
TRBV4-3	few	CASSQEGTSLPDTQYF
TRBV14	few	CASSQVGRLSMNTEAFF
TRBV6-6	NA	CASSRTDTQYF
TRBV18	many	CASSLSGTASSYEQYF
TRBV5-1	NA	CASSVVAGTDTQYF
TRBV7-2	NA	CASSPHSGGATDTQYF
TRBV12-3/TRBV12-4	many	CASSLYDPVMNTEAFF
TRBV20-1	many	CSALGRRGYEQYF
TRBV12-3/TRBV12-4	few	CASSFLAGQGLTEAFF
TRBV6-2/TRBV6-3	many	CASSWGGGYTEAFF
TRBV12-5	few	CASGLSLVGMNTEAFF
TRBV7-6	NA	CASSLYRDSRDEQYF
TRBV20-1	many	CSAQTGWLDSNQPQHF
TRBV4-2	many	CASSHSGVTHSGNTIYF
TRBV21-1	many	CASSKAVDRGQNEAFF
TRBV7-6	NA	CASSLWGTNTGELFF
TRBV6-2/TRBV6-3	many	CASSKEGAPLNEQFF
TRBV27	few	CASSTTHGLAGGKDTQYF